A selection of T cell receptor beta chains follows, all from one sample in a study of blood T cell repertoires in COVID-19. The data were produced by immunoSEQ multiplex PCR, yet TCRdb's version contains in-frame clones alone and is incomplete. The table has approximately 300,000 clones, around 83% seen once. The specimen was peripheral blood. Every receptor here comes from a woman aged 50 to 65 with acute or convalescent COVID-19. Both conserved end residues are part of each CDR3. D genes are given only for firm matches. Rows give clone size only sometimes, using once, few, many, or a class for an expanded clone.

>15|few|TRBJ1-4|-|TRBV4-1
CASSQVTRRDEKLFF
TGCGCCAGCAGCCAAGTGACGCGCCGGGATGAAAAACTGTTTTTT
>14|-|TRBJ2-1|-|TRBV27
CASSPNGGSGEQFF
TGTGCCAGCAGTCCCAATGGGGGGTCGGGAGAGCAGTTCTTC
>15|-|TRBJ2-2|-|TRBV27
CASSLSAAGTGELFF
TGTGCCAGCAGTTTATCGGCAGCGGGTACCGGGGAGCTGTTTTTT
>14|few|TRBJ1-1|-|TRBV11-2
CASSLGGDYTEAFF
TGTGCCAGCAGCTTAGGAGGCGATTACACTGAAGCTTTCTTT
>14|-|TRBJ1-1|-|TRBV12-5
CASETSDRPTEAFF
TGTGCTAGTGAGACCTCGGACAGACCCACTGAAGCTTTCTTT
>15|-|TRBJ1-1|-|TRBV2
CASSDMGSGNTEAFF
TGTGCCAGCAGTGATATGGGTTCGGGGAACACTGAAGCTTTCTTT
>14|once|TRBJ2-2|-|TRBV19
CASMQADRSGELFF
TGTGCCAGTATGCAGGCTGACCGCTCCGGGGAGCTGTTTTTT
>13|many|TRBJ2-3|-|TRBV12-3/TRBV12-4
CASSLTRWDTQYF
TGTGCCAGCAGTTTAACTAGGTGGGATACGCAGTATTTT
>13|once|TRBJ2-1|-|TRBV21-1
CARGQWGRNEQFF
TGTGCCAGAGGACAGTGGGGGCGGAATGAGCAGTTCTTC
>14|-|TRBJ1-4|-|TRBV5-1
CASSLGTANEKLFF
TGCGCCAGCAGCTTGGGGACTGCTAATGAAAAACTGTTTTTT
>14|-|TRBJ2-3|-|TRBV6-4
CASSDSSGSDTQYF
TGTGCCAGCAGTGACTCAAGCGGATCAGATACGCAGTATTTT
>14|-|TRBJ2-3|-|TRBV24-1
CATSEASSTDTQYF
TGTGCCACCAGTGAAGCTTCTAGCACAGATACGCAGTATTTT
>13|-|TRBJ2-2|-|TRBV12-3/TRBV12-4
CASSLNLPGELFF
TGTGCCAGCAGTTTAAATCTTCCCGGGGAGCTGTTTTTT
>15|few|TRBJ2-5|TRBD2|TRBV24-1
CATSDSTSGVETQYF
TGTGCCACCAGTGACTCGACTAGCGGGGTGGAGACCCAGTACTTC
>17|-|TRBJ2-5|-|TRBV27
CASSVTWTAALLETQYF
TGTGCCAGCAGTGTAACCTGGACAGCCGCCCTTTTGGAGACCCAGTACTTC
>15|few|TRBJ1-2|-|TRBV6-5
CASSYSSSLEYGYTF
TGTGCCAGCAGTTACTCGTCAAGTTTAGAGTATGGCTACACCTTC
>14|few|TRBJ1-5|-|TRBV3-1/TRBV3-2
CASSRTDLNQPQHF
TGTGCCAGCAGCCGGACAGACCTTAATCAGCCCCAGCATTTT